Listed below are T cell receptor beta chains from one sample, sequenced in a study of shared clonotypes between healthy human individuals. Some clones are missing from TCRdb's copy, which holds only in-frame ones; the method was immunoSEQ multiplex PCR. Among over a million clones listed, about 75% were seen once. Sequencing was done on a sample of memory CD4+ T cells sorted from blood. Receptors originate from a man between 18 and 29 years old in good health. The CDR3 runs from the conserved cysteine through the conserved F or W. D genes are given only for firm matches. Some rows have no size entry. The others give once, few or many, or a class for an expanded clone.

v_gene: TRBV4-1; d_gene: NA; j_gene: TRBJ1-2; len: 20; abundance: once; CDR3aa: CASSQDSGRGPKTFNYGYTF; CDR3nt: TGCGCCAGCAGCCAAGATTCCGGCAGGGGCCCAAAAACCTTTAACTATGGCTACACCTTC
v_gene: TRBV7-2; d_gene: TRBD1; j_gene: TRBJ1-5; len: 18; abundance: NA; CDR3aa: CASSIRGPEIYSNQPQHF; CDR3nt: TGTGCCAGCAGCATCAGGGGGCCCGAGATATATAGCAATCAGCCCCAGCATTTT
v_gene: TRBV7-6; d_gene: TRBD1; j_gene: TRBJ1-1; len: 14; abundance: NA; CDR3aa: CASSLGRQGIQAFF; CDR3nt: TGTGCCAGCAGCTTAGGCCGACAGGGTATTCAAGCTTTCTTT
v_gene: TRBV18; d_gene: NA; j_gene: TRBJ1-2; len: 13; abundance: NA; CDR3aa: CASSPNRYPPYTF; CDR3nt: TGTGCCAGCTCACCTAACAGGTATCCCCCCTACACCTTC
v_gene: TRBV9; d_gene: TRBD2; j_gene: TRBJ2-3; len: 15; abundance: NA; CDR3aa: CASSVGSGGTDTQYF; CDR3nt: TGTGCCAGCAGCGTAGGAAGCGGGGGCACAGATACGCAGTATTTT
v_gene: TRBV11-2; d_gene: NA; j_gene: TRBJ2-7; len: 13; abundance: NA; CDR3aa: CASSVPGPGAQYF; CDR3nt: TGTGCCAGCAGCGTCCCGGGACCCGGTGCGCAGTACTTC
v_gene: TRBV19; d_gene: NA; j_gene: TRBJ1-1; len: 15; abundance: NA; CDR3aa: CASSIPSIRGTEAFF; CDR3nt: TGTGCCAGTAGTATCCCATCTATCCGAGGGACTGAAGCTTTCTTT
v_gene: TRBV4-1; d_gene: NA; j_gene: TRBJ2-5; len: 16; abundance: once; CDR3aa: CASSQVITGPQETQYF; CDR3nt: TGCGCCAGCAGCCAGGTTATTACGGGACCCCAAGAGACCCAGTACTTC
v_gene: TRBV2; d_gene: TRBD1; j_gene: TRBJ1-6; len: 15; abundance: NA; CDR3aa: CASSGRQGDNSPLHF; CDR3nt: TGTGCCAGCAGTGGGAGACAGGGAGATAATTCACCCCTCCACTTT
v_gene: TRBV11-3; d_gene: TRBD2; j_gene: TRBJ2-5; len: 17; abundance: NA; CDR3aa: CASSLDLTSGVPETQYF; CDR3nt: TGTGCCAGCAGCTTAGATCTAACTAGCGGGGTCCCCGAGACCCAGTACTTC
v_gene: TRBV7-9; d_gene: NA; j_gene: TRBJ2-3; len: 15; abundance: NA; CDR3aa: CASSLGGGDTDTQYF; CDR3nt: TGTGCCAGCAGCTTAGGTGGGGGCGACACAGATACGCAGTATTTT
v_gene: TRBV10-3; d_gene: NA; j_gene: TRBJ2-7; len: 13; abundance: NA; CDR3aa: CAISERVSYEQYF; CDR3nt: TGTGCCATCAGTGAACGCGTTTCCTACGAGCAGTACTTC
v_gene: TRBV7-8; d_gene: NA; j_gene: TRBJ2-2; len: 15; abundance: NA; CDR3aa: CASSISGSNTGELFF; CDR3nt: TGTGCCAGCAGCATCAGCGGGTCGAACACCGGGGAGCTGTTTTTT
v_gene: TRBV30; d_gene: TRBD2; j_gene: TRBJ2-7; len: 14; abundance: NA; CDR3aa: CAWSVGAGGYEQYF; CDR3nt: TGTGCCTGGAGTGTAGGAGCGGGGGGATACGAGCAGTACTTC
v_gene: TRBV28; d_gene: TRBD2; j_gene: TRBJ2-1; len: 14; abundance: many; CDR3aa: CASRQLAGENEQFF; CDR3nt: TGTGCCAGCAGACAACTAGCGGGAGAGAATGAGCAGTTCTTC
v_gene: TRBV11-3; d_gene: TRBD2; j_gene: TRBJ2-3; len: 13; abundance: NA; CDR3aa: CASSFGGTDTQYF; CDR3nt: TGTGCCAGCAGCTTCGGGGGGACAGATACGCAGTATTTT
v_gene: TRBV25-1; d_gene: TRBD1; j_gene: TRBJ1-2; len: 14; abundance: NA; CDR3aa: CASSDLTGGPGYTF; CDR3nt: TGTGCCAGCAGTGATCTCACAGGGGGCCCAGGCTACACCTTC
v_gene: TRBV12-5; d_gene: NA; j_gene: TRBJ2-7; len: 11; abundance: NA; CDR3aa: CASGFTGEQYF; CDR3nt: TGTGCTAGTGGTTTCACCGGAGAGCAGTACTTC
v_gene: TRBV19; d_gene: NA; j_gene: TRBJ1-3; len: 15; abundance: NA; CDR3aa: CASSMTTALRNTIYF; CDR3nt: TGTGCCAGTAGTATGACGACAGCACTGCGGAACACCATATATTTT
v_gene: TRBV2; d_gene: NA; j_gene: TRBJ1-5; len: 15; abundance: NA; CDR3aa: CASGEQAYSNQPQHF; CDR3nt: TGTGCCAGCGGTGAGCAGGCGTATAGCAATCAGCCCCAGCATTTT
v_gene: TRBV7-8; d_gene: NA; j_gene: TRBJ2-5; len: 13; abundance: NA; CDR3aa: CASSNRDPSTQYF; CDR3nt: TGTGCCAGCAGCAACCGGGACCCGTCGACCCAGTACTTC
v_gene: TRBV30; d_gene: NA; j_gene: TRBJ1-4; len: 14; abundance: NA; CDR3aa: CAWSETRGGEKLFF; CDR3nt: TGTGCCTGGAGCGAGACTCGAGGTGGTGAAAAACTGTTTTTT
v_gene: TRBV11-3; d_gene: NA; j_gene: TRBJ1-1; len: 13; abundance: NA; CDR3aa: CASSRVLNTEAFF; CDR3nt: TGTGCCAGCAGCCGAGTTTTGAACACTGAAGCTTTCTTT
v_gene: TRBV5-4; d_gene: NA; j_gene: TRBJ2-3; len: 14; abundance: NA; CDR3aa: CASSPGRYTDTQYF; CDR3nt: TGTGCCAGCAGCCCCGGACGGTACACAGATACGCAGTATTTT
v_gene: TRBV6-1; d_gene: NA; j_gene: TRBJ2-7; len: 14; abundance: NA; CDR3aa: CASREGQWNYEQYF; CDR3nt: TGTGCCAGCAGGGAAGGACAGTGGAACTACGAGCAGTACTTC
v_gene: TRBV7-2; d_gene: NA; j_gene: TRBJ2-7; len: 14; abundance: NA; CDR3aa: CASSEPGTSYEQYF; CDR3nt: TGTGCCAGCAGCGAACCCGGGACCTCCTACGAGCAGTACTTC
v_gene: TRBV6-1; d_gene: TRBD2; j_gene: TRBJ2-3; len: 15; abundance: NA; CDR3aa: CASSSGLARTDTQYF; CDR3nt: TGTGCCAGCAGTTCGGGACTAGCGCGCACAGATACGCAGTATTTT
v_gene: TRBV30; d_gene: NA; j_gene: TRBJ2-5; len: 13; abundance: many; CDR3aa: CAWSVGPVETQYF; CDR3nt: TGTGCCTGGAGTGTAGGGCCCGTAGAGACCCAGTACTTC
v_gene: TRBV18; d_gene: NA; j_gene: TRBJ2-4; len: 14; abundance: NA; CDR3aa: CASSGFLAKNIQYF; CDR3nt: TGTGCCAGCTCGGGATTCCTAGCCAAAAACATTCAGTACTTC
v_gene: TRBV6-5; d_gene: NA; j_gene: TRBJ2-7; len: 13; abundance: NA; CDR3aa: CASSPRPGYEQYF; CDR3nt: TGTGCCAGCAGTCCACGACCGGGGTACGAGCAGTACTTC
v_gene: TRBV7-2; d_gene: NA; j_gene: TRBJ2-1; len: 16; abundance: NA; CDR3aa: CASSLSGAVSYNEQFF; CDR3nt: TGTGCCAGCAGCTTATCGGGAGCAGTCTCCTACAATGAGCAGTTCTTC
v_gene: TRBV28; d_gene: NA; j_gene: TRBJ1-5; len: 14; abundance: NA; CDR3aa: CASGGPSSNQPQHF; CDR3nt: TGTGCCAGCGGCGGACCCTCTAGCAATCAGCCCCAGCATTTT
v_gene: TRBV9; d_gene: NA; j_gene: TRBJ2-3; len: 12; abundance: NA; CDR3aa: CASSDNTDTQYF; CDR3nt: TGTGCCAGCAGCGATAACACAGATACGCAGTATTTT
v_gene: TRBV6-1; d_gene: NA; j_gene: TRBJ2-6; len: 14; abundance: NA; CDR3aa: CASSDGGGANVLTF; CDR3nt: TGTGCCAGCAGTGACGGGGGCGGGGCCAACGTCCTGACTTTC
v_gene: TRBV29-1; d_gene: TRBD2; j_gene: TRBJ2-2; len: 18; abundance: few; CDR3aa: CSDSTGTSGRSWSGELFF; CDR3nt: TGCAGCGATAGTACCGGGACTAGCGGGAGATCGTGGTCCGGGGAGCTGTTTTTT
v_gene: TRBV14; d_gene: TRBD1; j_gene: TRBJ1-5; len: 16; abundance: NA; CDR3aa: CASSSGQDEGNQPQHF; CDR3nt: TGTGCCAGCAGTTCGGGACAGGACGAGGGCAATCAGCCCCAGCATTTT
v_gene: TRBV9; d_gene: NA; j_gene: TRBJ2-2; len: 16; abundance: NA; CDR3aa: CASSVATGSNTGELFF; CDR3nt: TGTGCCAGCAGCGTAGCTACGGGGTCGAACACCGGGGAGCTGTTTTTT
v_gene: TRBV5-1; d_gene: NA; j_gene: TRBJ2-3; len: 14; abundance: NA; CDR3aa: CASSLAPATDTQYF; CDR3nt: TGCGCCAGCAGCTTGGCCCCAGCCACAGATACGCAGTATTTT
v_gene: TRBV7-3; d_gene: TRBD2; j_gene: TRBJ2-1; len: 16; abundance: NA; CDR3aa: CASSYSSGGSYNEQFF; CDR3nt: TGTGCCAGCAGCTACTCTAGCGGGGGATCCTACAATGAGCAGTTCTTC
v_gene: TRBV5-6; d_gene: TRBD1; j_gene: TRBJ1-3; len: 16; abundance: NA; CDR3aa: CASSRNRDRSGNTIYF; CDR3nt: TGTGCCAGCAGCCGGAACCGGGACAGATCTGGAAACACCATATATTTT
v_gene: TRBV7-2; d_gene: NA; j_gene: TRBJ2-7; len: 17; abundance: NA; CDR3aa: CASSLEGTGTTYYEQYF; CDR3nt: TGTGCCAGCAGCTTAGAAGGCACCGGGACAACATACTACGAGCAGTACTTC
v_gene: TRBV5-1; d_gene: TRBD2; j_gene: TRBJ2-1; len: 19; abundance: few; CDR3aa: CASMGETSGGTSSYNEQFF; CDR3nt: TGCGCCAGCATGGGTGAGACTAGCGGGGGGACTAGCTCCTACAATGAGCAGTTCTTC
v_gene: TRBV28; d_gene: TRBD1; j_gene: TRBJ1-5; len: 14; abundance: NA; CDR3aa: CASSLGDRGQPQHF; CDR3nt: TGTGCCAGCAGTTTAGGGGACAGGGGACAGCCCCAGCATTTT
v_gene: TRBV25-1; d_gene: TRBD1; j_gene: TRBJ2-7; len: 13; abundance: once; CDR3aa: CASSSDRGYEQYF; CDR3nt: TGTGCCAGCAGTTCTGACAGGGGATACGAGCAGTACTTC
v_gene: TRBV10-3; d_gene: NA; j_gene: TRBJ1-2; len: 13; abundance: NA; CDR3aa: CAISESVNYGYTF; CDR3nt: TGTGCCATCAGTGAATCAGTCAACTATGGCTACACCTTC
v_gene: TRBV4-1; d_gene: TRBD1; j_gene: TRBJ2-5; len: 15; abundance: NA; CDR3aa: CASSPGTGKQETQYF; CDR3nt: TGCGCCAGCAGTCCCGGGACAGGGAAACAAGAGACCCAGTACTTC
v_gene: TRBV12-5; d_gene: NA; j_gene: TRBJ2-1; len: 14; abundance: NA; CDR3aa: CASGLVISGNEQFF; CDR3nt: TGTGCTAGTGGTTTGGTAATAAGCGGCAATGAGCAGTTCTTC
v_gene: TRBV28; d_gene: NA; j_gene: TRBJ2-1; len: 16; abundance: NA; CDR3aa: CASSLDPYSSYNEQFF; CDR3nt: TGTGCCAGCAGTTTGGACCCGTACAGCTCCTACAATGAGCAGTTCTTC
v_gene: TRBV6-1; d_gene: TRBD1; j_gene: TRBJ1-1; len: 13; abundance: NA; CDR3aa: CASSQNRQGQAFF; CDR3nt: TGTGCCAGCAGCCAAAATCGACAGGGCCAAGCTTTCTTT